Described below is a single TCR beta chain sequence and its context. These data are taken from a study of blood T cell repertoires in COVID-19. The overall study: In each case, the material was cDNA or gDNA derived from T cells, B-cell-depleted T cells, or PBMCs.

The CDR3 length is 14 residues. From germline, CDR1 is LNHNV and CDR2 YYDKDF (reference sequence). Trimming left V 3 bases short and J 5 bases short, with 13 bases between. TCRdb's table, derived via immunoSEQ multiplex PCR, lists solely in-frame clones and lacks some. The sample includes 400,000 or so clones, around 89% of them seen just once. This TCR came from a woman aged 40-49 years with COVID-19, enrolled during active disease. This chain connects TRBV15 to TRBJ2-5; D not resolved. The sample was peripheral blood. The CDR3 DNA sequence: TGTGCCACCAGCAGGTCCTGGGCCTCGGAGACCCAGTACTTC. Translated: CATSRSWASETQYF.